A selection of T cell receptor beta chains follows, all from one sample in a study of regulatory T cells in long-lasting Graves disease. TCRdb processed the multiplex PCR reads anew with MiXCR; each CDR3 protein has one entry. Found here are some 320,000 distinct CDR3 sequences, about 20% of them singletons; the top ten hold more than 35%. This specimen was peripheral blood mononuclear cells (PBMCs), taken at new diagnosis, from a patient treated with antithyroid drugs. The receptor source for this set is a female donor with Graves disease. The CDR3 runs from the conserved cysteine through the conserved F or W. D genes are given only for firm matches. Part of the rows lack a size; the others show once, few, many or a class for expanded clones.

J	size	V	D	CDR3	DNA
TRBJ2-5	few	TRBV29-1	-	CSVGLGETQYF	TGCAGCGTTGGATTAGGGGAGACCCAGTACTTC
TRBJ1-1	few	TRBV28	-	CAGRLNTEAFF	TGTGCCGGCAGACTGAACACTGAAGCTTTCTTT
TRBJ2-4	-	TRBV5-4	-	CASSLIGIKTDNTLGKNIQYF	TGTGCCAGCAGCTTGATAGGTATTAAGACAGACAACACCCTAGGCAAAAACATTCAGTACTTC
TRBJ1-1	many	TRBV27	-	CASNSPGTEAFF	TGTGCCAGCAACAGCCCGGGTACTGAAGCTTTCTTT
TRBJ1-6	many	TRBV6-1	-	CASSLPTGFSSYNSPLHF	TGTGCCAGCAGCTTACCGACGGGGTTCAGCTCCTATAATTCACCCCTCCACTTT
TRBJ2-7	many	TRBV2	-	CASSVGGSSSYEQYF	TGTGCCAGCAGTGTAGGGGGGTCTAGCTCCTACGAGCAGTACTTC
TRBJ1-6	-	TRBV28	-	CASSFKGSPLHF	TGTGCCAGCAGTTTTAAGGGTTCACCCCTCCACTTT
TRBJ1-2	many	TRBV20-1	TRBD1	CSAIDRDRGPYGYTF	TGCAGTGCTATCGACCGGGACAGGGGTCCATATGGCTACACCTTC
TRBJ2-7	-	TRBV25-1	-	CASSGGAGEQYF	TGTGCCAGCAGTGGGGGGGCGGGAGAGCAGTACTTC
TRBJ2-7	many	TRBV28	-	CASSLNPLHEQYF	TGTGCCAGCAGTTTAAACCCCCTCCACGAGCAGTACTTC
TRBJ2-5	-	TRBV28	TRBD2	CASSFWASGQETQYF	TGTGCCAGCAGTTTTTGGGCTAGCGGACAAGAGACCCAGTACTTC
TRBJ2-5	many	TRBV15	TRBD2	CATPTSGRACETQYF	TGTGCCACCCCGACTAGCGGGAGGGCCTGTGAGACCCAGTACTTC
TRBJ1-2	-	TRBV6-1	-	CASSGSFYGYTF	TGTGCCAGCAGTGGAAGTTTCTATGGCTACACCTTC
TRBJ2-5	-	TRBV15	-	CATSRDSTGKETQYF	TGTGCCACCAGCAGAGATTCGACGGGGAAAGAGACCCAGTACTTC
TRBJ2-3	-	TRBV5-6	TRBD1	CASSFDRATQYF	TGTGCCAGCAGCTTCGACAGGGCCACGCAGTATTTT
TRBJ2-7	few	TRBV6-1	-	CASSSPGGLEQYF	TGTGCCAGCAGTAGCCCTGGAGGGCTCGAGCAGTACTTC
TRBJ2-5	many	TRBV11-2	TRBD2	CASSDGTSGYQETQYF	TGTGCCAGCAGCGATGGGACTAGCGGTTACCAAGAGACCCAGTACTTC
TRBJ2-2	many	TRBV12-3/TRBV12-4	TRBD1	CASSLAGTGGAGELFF	TGTGCCAGCAGTTTAGCCGGGACAGGAGGGGCCGGGGAGCTGTTTTTT
TRBJ2-5	many	TRBV19	-	CASSMSHRYRKGEETQYF	TGTGCCAGTAGTATGTCCCACCGATACCGAAAAGGAGAAGAGACCCAGTACTTC
TRBJ2-1	few	TRBV13	-	CASSLERGGSPNEQFF	TGTGCCAGCAGCTTAGAAAGGGGGGGCAGCCCTAATGAGCAGTTCTTC
TRBJ2-7	many	TRBV2	TRBD1	CASSEEWDRGYEQYF	TGTGCCAGCAGTGAAGAATGGGACAGGGGCTACGAGCAGTACTTC
TRBJ2-3	many	TRBV11-3	TRBD1	CASSARQGPTMDTQYF	TGTGCCAGCAGCGCAAGACAGGGCCCTACGATGGATACGCAGTATTTT
TRBJ1-2	many	TRBV19	-	CASSPGPVGGYTF	TGTGCCAGTAGTCCGGGACCGGTAGGAGGCTACACCTTC
TRBJ2-2	-	TRBV11-3	-	CASSLGPLARSNTGELFF	TGTGCCAGCAGCTTAGGCCCCCTAGCGAGATCGAACACCGGGGAGCTGTTTTTT
TRBJ1-6	-	TRBV10-3	-	CAISTEGSSPLHF	TGTGCCATCAGTACCGAGGGTTCCTCACCCCTCCACTTT
TRBJ1-1	many	TRBV28	-	CASRGIMLNTEAFF	TGTGCCTCCCGGGGAATCATGTTGAACACTGAAGCTTTCTTT
TRBJ2-3	many	TRBV14	-	CASSQVPRRADTQYF	TGTGCCAGCAGCCAAGTCCCGCGTAGGGCAGATACGCAGTATTTT
TRBJ1-2	many	TRBV15	-	CATSRDREGWNYGYTF	TGTGCCACCAGCAGAGATAGGGAGGGATGGAACTATGGCTACACCTTC
TRBJ2-1	-	TRBV2	TRBD2	CASSAASGTYNEQFF	TGTGCCAGCAGTGCCGCTAGCGGGACCTACAATGAACAGTTCTTC
TRBJ2-1	many	TRBV19	-	CASSITQYQNEQFF	TGTGCCAGTAGTATAACCCAATACCAAAATGAGCAGTTCTTC
TRBJ1-1	many	TRBV11-2	-	CASSLALPEEAFF	TGTGCCAGCAGCTTAGCCCTTCCAGAGGAAGCTTTCTTT
TRBJ1-4	many	TRBV28	-	CASSLRDFSNEKLFF	TGTGCCAGCAGCCTTCGGGATTTTTCGAATGAAAAACTGTTTTTT
TRBJ1-5	many	TRBV19	-	CASRKGSGESNQPQHF	TGTGCCAGTAGGAAGGGATCCGGAGAATCCAATCAGCCCCAGCATTTT
TRBJ1-5	many	TRBV2	-	CASSEGTGQNQPQHF	TGTGCCAGCAGTGAAGGAACAGGACAGAATCAGCCCCAGCATTTT
TRBJ1-1	-	TRBV2	-	CASSEKTSSAGSTEAFF	TGTGCCAGCAGTGAAAAAACGAGTTCCGCAGGGAGCACTGAAGCTTTCTTT
TRBJ1-5	few	TRBV19	-	CASSSRGKSQPQHF	TGTGCCAGTAGCAGCCGGGGGAAGAGTCAGCCCCAGCATTTT
TRBJ2-7	-	TRBV5-5	TRBD2	CASSQAGVIDEQYF	TGTGCCAGCAGCCAAGCGGGAGTAATCGACGAGCAGTACTTC
TRBJ2-2	-	TRBV13	-	CASSHPSTTGELFF	TGTGCCAGCAGCCATCCCTCAACGACCGGGGAGCTGTTTTTT
TRBJ2-2	many	TRBV6-1	TRBD2	CASRGPPLAGETGELFF	TGTGCCAGCAGAGGCCCTCCTCTGGCGGGAGAAACCGGGGAGCTGTTTTTT
TRBJ1-1	-	TRBV28	-	CASSWDPVVVAEAFF	TGTGCCAGCAGTTGGGACCCAGTGGTGGTCGCTGAAGCTTTCTTT
TRBJ2-1	-	TRBV2	-	CASSTLSHEQFF	TGTGCCAGCAGTACCCTCAGTCATGAGCAGTTCTTC
TRBJ1-1	many	TRBV18	-	CASSSLRGGRNTEAFF	TGTGCCAGCTCATCCCTTAGGGGGGGGCGGAACACTGAAGCTTTCTTT
TRBJ2-2	many	TRBV4-1	TRBD2	CASSQASGENTGELFF	TGCGCCAGCAGCCAAGCTAGCGGGGAGAACACCGGGGAGCTGTTTTTT
TRBJ2-1	many	TRBV18	TRBD2	CASSPRASGPNEQFF	TGTGCCAGCTCACCACGGGCTAGCGGGCCCAATGAGCAGTTCTTC
TRBJ1-5	many	TRBV28	-	CASSGPGTAVWPQHF	TGTGCCAGCAGTGGCCCCGGGACCGCGGTTTGGCCCCAGCATTTT
TRBJ2-1	many	TRBV20-1	TRBD2	CSAPAWTSGSNNEQFF	TGCAGTGCTCCCGCCTGGACTAGCGGGAGTAACAATGAGCAGTTCTTC
TRBJ2-7	-	TRBV6-1	-	CASSDGPEEEQYF	TGTGCCAGCAGTGATGGGCCTGAGGAAGAGCAGTACTTC
TRBJ2-1	many	TRBV27	TRBD2	CASSPSPSGYYNEQFF	TGTGCCAGCAGTCCCTCCCCTAGCGGGTACTACAATGAGCAGTTCTTC
TRBJ1-6	-	TRBV25-1	-	CASSDNSPLHF	TGTGCCAGCAGTGACAATTCACCCCTCCACTTT
TRBJ2-1	many	TRBV12-3/TRBV12-4	-	CASSPGVGWDNEQFF	TGTGCCAGCAGTCCCGGGGTGGGGTGGGACAATGAGCAGTTCTTC
TRBJ2-7	many	TRBV12-3/TRBV12-4	TRBD2	CASSQLAGGPNYEQYF	TGTGCCAGCAGTCAACTAGCGGGAGGCCCCAACTACGAGCAGTACTTC
TRBJ1-2	few	TRBV6-1	-	CASTPRGADYGYTF	TGTGCCAGCACCCCACGGGGGGCCGACTATGGCTACACCTTC
TRBJ2-7	many	TRBV5-1	-	CASSLRGEIPGTKGSYEQYF	TGCGCCAGCAGCTTAAGAGGGGAGATTCCGGGAACGAAAGGTTCCTACGAGCAGTACTTC
TRBJ2-2	many	TRBV6-1	-	CASSHTPLQDTGELFF	TGTGCCAGCAGCCACACTCCCTTGCAGGACACCGGGGAGCTGTTTTTT
TRBJ2-5	-	TRBV7-2	TRBD1	CASSSSGDRGETQYF	TGTGCCAGCAGCTCGTCAGGGGACAGGGGAGAGACCCAGTACTTC